This T cell receptor (beta chain) was sequenced during a study of blood T cell repertoires in COVID-19. For the study at large: Sites across the United States, Italy and Spain contributed samples from acute and convalescent COVID-19. The analysed material was cDNA or gDNA that came from T cells, B-cell-depleted T cells, or PBMCs.

This clone was seen only once. The CDR3 is 15 residues long. V lost 2 bases, J lost 4 bases, and 7 bases stayed unmatched. Germline values: CDR1 SGHTA, CDR2 FQGNSA. As originally analysed: How many nucleated cells were present was estimated from reference gene primer amplification. The data were produced by immunoSEQ multiplex PCR, yet TCRdb's version contains in-frame clones alone and is incomplete. V and J calls and clone size are as listed in that table; D and trimming were resolved from the DNA. Seen here are 100,000 to 150,000 clones, approximately 80% observed once, and the top ten hold about 40%.

What was sequenced was peripheral blood. This rearrangement joins TRBV7-2 to TRBJ1-2; 7 positions match TRBD1. This receptor was identified in a man aged 35 to 55 with active or convalescent COVID-19. The CDR3 bases are TGTGCCAGCAGCTTAACTAGGGACAGCTTCTATGGCTACACCTTC. Its translation: CASSLTRDSFYGYTF. Full variable domain (remainder filled in from reference TRBV7-2 and TRBJ1-2): GAGVSQSPSNKVTEKGKDVELRCDPISGHTALYWYRQSLGQGLEFLIYFQGNSAPDKSGLPSDRFSAERTGGSVSTLTIQRTQQEDSAVYLCASSLTRDSFYGYTFGSGTRLTVV.